The 12 T cell receptor beta chains listed next were all sequenced from one sample in a study of cytomegalovirus exposure and HLA in healthy donors. The primer mix had 60 Vbeta and 13 Jbeta primers. The assay was immunoSEQ multiplex PCR, and TCRdb's table has in-frame clones only and misses some. Among roughly 100,000 clones listed, around 80% were seen once. The sample comprised PBMCs. These receptors were taken from a man in his forties in good health and CMV-seronegative.

V and J are TRBV5-1 and TRBJ1-2; 8 bases fit TRBD1. This CDR3 has 14 amino acids. V lost 4 bases to trimming and J lost 3 bases; unmatched junction nucleotides: 5. Germline values: CDR1 SGHRS, CDR2 YFSETQ. The CDR3 is CASSKDRADYGYTF. DNA for the CDR3: TGCGCCAGCAGCAAGGACAGGGCCGACTATGGCTACACCTTC.

The genes are TRBV27 and TRBJ2-1, with 13 bases that match TRBD2. This CDR3 has 15 residues. V was clipped by 6 bases and J by 4 bases; unmatched bases: 3. Germline V gene sequence: CDR1 MNHEY, CDR2 SMNVEV (reference sequence). The DNA of the CDR3 is TGTGCCAGCAGCCTGACTAGCGGGGGGTACAATGAGCAGTTCTTC. Amino acids: CASSLTSGGYNEQFF.

The chain combines TRBV29-1 with TRBJ2-7; 7 bases line up with TRBD2. V was clipped by 7 bases and J by 2 bases; unmatched bases: 8. The germline gives CDR1 SQVTM, CDR2 ANQGSEA. This CDR3 region has 13 residues. DNA of the CDR3: TGCAGCGCCGAAAGCGGGACCACCTACGAGCAGTACTTC. Translating it yields CSAESGTTYEQYF.

The gene calls are TRBV7-9 and TRBJ1-1, with 9 bases identical to TRBD1. Unmatched junction bases numbered 12, after V lost 5 bases and J lost 5 bases. Germline V gene lookup returns CDR1 SEHNR and CDR2 FQNEAQ (reference sequence). This CDR3 is built from 16 residues. CDR3 in DNA: TGTGCCAGCAGCCACCACAGACAGGGGGACGCGACTGAAGCTTTCTTT. Its translation: CASSHHRQGDATEAFF. The full variable domain, its missing parts supplied by reference TRBV7-9 and TRBJ1-1, is DTGVSQNPRHKITKRGQNVTFRCDPISEHNRLYWYRQTLGQGPEFLTYFQNEAQLEKSRLLSDRFSAERPKGSFSTLEIQRTEQGDSAMYLCASSHHRQGDATEAFFGQGTRLTVV.

V gene TRBV25-1 combines with J gene TRBJ2-1; D is perhaps TRBD2 (7 bases). This CDR3 has 15 amino acids. Germline assignment: CDR1 MGHDK and CDR2 SYGVNS. V was clipped by 6 bases and J by 3 bases, with 15 bases between them. CDR3 loop: CASSPTGGVYNEQFF. The DNA of the CDR3 is TGTGCCAGCAGCCCTACGGGGGGCGTCTACAATGAGCAGTTCTTC.

This clone was seen a handful of times. The chain carries TRBV5-1 and TRBJ1-6; TRBD1 aligns across 7 bases. The CDR3 is 15 amino acids. The germline gives CDR1 SGHRS, CDR2 YFSETQ. Unmatched junction bases numbered 5, after V lost 3 bases and J lost 5 bases. The CDR3: CASSWGTVDNSPLHF. In DNA, the CDR3 is TGCGCCAGCAGCTGGGGGACAGTTGATAATTCACCCCTCCACTTT.

The CDR3: CASSQTGHSNTEAFF. In nucleotides, the CDR3 is TGTGCCAGCAGCCAAACGGGACATTCGAACACTGAAGCTTTCTTT. The chain couples TRBV16 to TRBJ1-1; possible D gene TRBD1, 6 bases. The CDR3 extends over 15 amino acids. CDR1 is KGHSY and CDR2 is FQNENV in the germline V gene. Trimming stripped 2 bases from V and 1 base from J, with 11 bases between.

V is TRBV11-2 and J is TRBJ2-1, with 8 nucleotides matching TRBD2. This CDR3 is 17 amino acids long. V shed 1 base, J shed 6 bases, and the junction held 11 bases outside the gene matches. The germline CDR1 and CDR2 sequences are SGHAT and FQNNGV. The CDR3 DNA follows: TGTGCCAGCAGCTTAGTGCCAGCGGGGGCCGCCGGCAATGAGCAGTTCTTC. It translates to CASSLVPAGAAGNEQFF.

About this clone: Germline is not matched at one junction end, which may reflect a read error. This chain connects TRBV4-2 to TRBJ2-5, with TRBD1 matching 7 bases. CDR1 is LGHNA, CDR2 YNFKEQ, per germline. The CDR3 runs 16 residues. CDR3 coding DNA: TGTGCCGGCAGCCAAGAACTGACAGGGAGTGGGAAGACCCAGTACTTC. The encoded protein is CAGSQELTGSGKTQYF.

The rearrangement links TRBV5-1 to TRBJ2-3; a weak D match, TRBD2 (6 bases). This CDR3 is 14 amino acids long. Germline V gene data show CDR1 as SGHRS and CDR2 as YFSETQ. The ends were cut back, 5 bases at V and 4 bases at J, with 14 bases in the middle. CDR3 nucleotide sequence: TGCGCCAGCAGGTTGTCGGGGGTCCCAGATACGCAGTATTTT. Its translation is CASRLSGVPDTQYF.

A few counts support this clone. The chain joins TRBV7-9 to TRBJ2-3, with 10 bases identical to TRBD2. CDR1 is SEHNR, CDR2 FQNEAQ, per germline (reference sequence). This CDR3 comprises 15 residues. The ends lost 2 bases at V and 4 bases at J; junction bases unmatched: 3. The CDR3 reads CASSLIAGGPDTQYF. The CDR3, as DNA: TGTGCCAGCAGCTTAATAGCGGGGGGCCCAGATACGCAGTATTTT.

The J gene is TRBJ1-2, the V gene TRBV28, with 10 bases fitting TRBD1. The CDR3 has 16 residues. Per germline, CDR1 MDHEN and CDR2 SYDVKM. The junction had 6 bases not matched to a gene; V was cut back by 3 bases and J by 2 bases. CDR3 sequence: CASSFHGQGGNYGYTF. CDR3 DNA sequence: TGTGCCAGCAGTTTTCACGGACAGGGGGGGAACTATGGCTACACCTTC.